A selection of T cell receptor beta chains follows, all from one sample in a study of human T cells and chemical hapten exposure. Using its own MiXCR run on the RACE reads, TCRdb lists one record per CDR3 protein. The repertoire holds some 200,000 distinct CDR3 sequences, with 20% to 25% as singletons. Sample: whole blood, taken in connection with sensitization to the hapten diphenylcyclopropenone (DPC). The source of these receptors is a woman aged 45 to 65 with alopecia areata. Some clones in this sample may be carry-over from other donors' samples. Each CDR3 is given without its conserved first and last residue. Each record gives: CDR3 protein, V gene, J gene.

ASSPQPGQGSYGYT,TRBV5-1,TRBJ1-2
ASSEAGPSSYEQY,TRBV18,TRBJ2-7
AISESRRVINNEQF,TRBV10-3,TRBJ2-1
ASNTPEGYEQY,TRBV7-8,TRBJ2-7
SPRKGASTDTQY,TRBV20-1,TRBJ2-3
ASSLGLANNEQF,TRBV7-2,TRBJ2-1
ASTGGPKAYEQY,TRBV28,TRBJ2-7
ATSTEGTEAF,TRBV15,TRBJ1-1
SARGRVNEQY,TRBV20-1,TRBJ2-7
ASILSPGVGNTIY,TRBV2,TRBJ1-3
SVGVVTGEQY,TRBV29-1,TRBJ2-7
SASLRGTDTQY,TRBV20-1,TRBJ2-3
ASSVAMVGRTNTEAF,TRBV9,TRBJ1-1
ATQGGAHQETQY,TRBV28,TRBJ2-5
ANSNGETQY,TRBV6-2/TRBV6-3,TRBJ2-5
ASSLDPGDEQF,TRBV7-7,TRBJ2-1
ASSQGIILNTEAF,TRBV4-1,TRBJ1-1
ASSFVPNLGGGPQH,TRBV7-6,TRBJ1-5
ASSLYASSVLTEAF,TRBV5-4,TRBJ1-1
ASSLQGVGEAF,TRBV12-3/TRBV12-4,TRBJ1-1
SARGGYEQF,TRBV20-1,TRBJ2-1
ASSPYNRGTYEQY,TRBV25-1,TRBJ2-7
ASSRETVTDTQY,TRBV11-2,TRBJ2-3
AISPTGTGNEKLF,TRBV10-3,TRBJ1-4
ASSPDSVRQPQH,TRBV7-2,TRBJ1-5
ASSVLAGGSDTQY,TRBV6-4,TRBJ2-3
ASRHDGGLNTGELF,TRBV5-1,TRBJ2-2
ASSLGPAQETQY,TRBV5-1,TRBJ2-5
ASSPVQGAQAQPQH,TRBV4-1,TRBJ1-5
ASSFKGNEQF,TRBV5-1,TRBJ2-1
ASSTRQDIQY,TRBV7-9,TRBJ2-4